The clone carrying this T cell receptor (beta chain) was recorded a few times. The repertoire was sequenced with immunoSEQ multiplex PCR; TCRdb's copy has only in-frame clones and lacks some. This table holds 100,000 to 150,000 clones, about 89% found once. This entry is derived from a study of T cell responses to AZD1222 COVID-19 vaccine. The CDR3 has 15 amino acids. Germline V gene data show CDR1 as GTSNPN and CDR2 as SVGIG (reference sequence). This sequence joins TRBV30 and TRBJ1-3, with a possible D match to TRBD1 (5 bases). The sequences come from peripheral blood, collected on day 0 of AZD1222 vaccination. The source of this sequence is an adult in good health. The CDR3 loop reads CAAAQGAGSGNTIYF. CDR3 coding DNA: TGTGCAGCCGCCCAGGGCGCCGGCTCTGGAAACACCATATATTTT.